The 30 T cell receptor beta chains listed next were all sequenced from one sample in a study of blood T cell repertoires in COVID-19 (dated by TCRdb to the early 2020s). To prepare the library, the immunoSEQ multiplex PCR assay was applied. The table comes from immuneACCESS by way of TCRdb, which keeps in-frame sequences with V and J called. Part of the clones is missing from these tables; in studies checked, under half for an unresolved V gene and the rest for unknown reasons. Present in this sample are 70,000 to 90,000 clones, around nine tenths of which were seen just once. The top ten clones comprise 7% to 9% of the sample. The sequencing input was peripheral blood. The receptors come from a man aged 80 or over with active or convalescent COVID-19.

The chain combines TRBV19 with TRBJ2-3; D uncertain. Germline assignment: CDR1 LNHDA and CDR2 SQIVND (reference sequence). There are 14 residues in the CDR3. Deletions cut 3 bases from V and 2 bases from J, with 9 bases between. The CDR3 DNA reads TGTGCCAGTAGTATTAGGCGGAACACAGATACGCAGTATTTT. It codes for CASSIRRNTDTQYF.

This chain joins TRBV3-1 (or the pseudogene TRBV3-2) and TRBJ1-2; TRBD1 aligns across 8 bases. This CDR3 spans 13 amino acids. CDR1 and CDR2 (germline): LGHDT, YNNKEL (reference sequence). V trimming: 6 bases; J trimming: 5 bases; junction bases outside the gene matches: 5. CDR3 region: CASRAGGGYGYTF. The CDR3, as DNA: TGTGCCAGCAGAGCAGGGGGCGGGTATGGCTACACCTTC.

The chain recombines TRBV30 with TRBJ1-5; possible D gene TRBD1, 6 bases. In germline, CDR1 is GTSNPN, CDR2 SVGIG (reference sequence). Deletions cut 6 bases from V and 3 bases from J, with 21 bases between. CDR3 length equals 16 residues. The CDR3 here is CACTSTGGTTNQPQHF. As DNA, the CDR3 is TGTGCCTGCACCTCGACAGGAGGAACCACCAATCAGCCCCAGCATTTT.

J is TRBJ1-1 and V is TRBV10-1, with a weak D call TRBD1 (6 bases). V lost 6 bases and J lost 1, with 12 bases in between. The CDR3 extends over 14 amino acids. Germline V gives CDR1 WNHNN, CDR2 SYGVQD (reference sequence). The CDR3 DNA is TGCGCCAGCAGGTCCGGGACATGGAACACTGAAGCTTTCTTT. It yields the protein CASRSGTWNTEAFF.

This clone was observed a few times. The V gene is TRBV29-1, the J gene TRBJ1-2; 9 bases are shared with TRBD1. The J segment lost 5 bases and the V segment lost 3 bases, leaving 7 bases of the junction unmatched. CDR1 SQVTM and CDR2 ANQGSEA come from the germline V gene. This CDR3 has 14 residues. As DNA, the CDR3 is TGCAGCGTTGATCCCACAGGGGGCGCTTATGGCTACACCTTC. Translation gives CSVDPTGGAYGYTF.

This rearrangement joins TRBV7-2 to TRBJ1-1, with D unclear. Trimming stripped 3 bases from V and 6 bases from J, with 17 bases between. CDR1 and CDR2 from the germline V gene are SGHTA and FQGNSA. The CDR3 has 15 amino acids. CDR3 bases: TGTGCCAGCAGCTTTGCTAGGCTCAGCGGGGCTGAAGCTTTCTTT. Its translation: CASSFARLSGAEAFF.

The sample holds one count of this clone. The chain combines TRBV7-2 with TRBJ2-5, with TRBD2 matching 15 bases. This CDR3 is 16 amino acids long. V lost 5 bases, J lost 5 bases, and 6 bases stayed unmatched. Per the germline V gene, CDR1 is SGHTA and CDR2 is FQGNSA. CDR3 protein: CASSRTSGGAVETQYF. As DNA, the CDR3 is TGTGCCAGCAGCCGGACTAGCGGGGGGGCCGTTGAGACCCAGTACTTC.

Concerning this clone itself: The same CDR3 can be traced to other DNA sequences in this sample. The chain's CDR3 is CASSLGQGFYNSPLHF. The CDR3 region has the DNA TGTGCCAGCAGCTTGGGACAGGGATTCTATAATTCACCCCTCCACTTT. J is TRBJ1-6 and V is TRBV7-9; 9 positions match TRBD1. The CDR3 contains 16 residues. Germline V gives CDR1 SEHNR, CDR2 FQNEAQ (reference sequence). The trim removed 3 bases at V and 3 bases at J, leaving 3 bases unmatched.

The V and J genes are TRBV19 and TRBJ2-3; D may be TRBD2 (7 bases). Germline loops: CDR1 LNHDA, CDR2 SQIVND (reference sequence). Trimming pared 5 bases from V and 3 bases from J, leaving 15 bases between. The CDR3 spans 15 residues. Here the CDR3 DNA reads TGTGCCAGTAGTGCCGGGGGAGGGGGGACAGATACGCAGTATTTT. Its protein is CASSAGGGGTDTQYF.

This sequence joins TRBV19 and TRBJ2-2, with 8 bases that match TRBD1. V was pared by 6 bases and J by 6 bases, with 3 bases of the junction left unmatched. This CDR3 region has 13 residues. From germline, CDR1 is LNHDA and CDR2 SQIVND (reference sequence). This CDR3 reads CASRDRESGELFF. CDR3 in DNA: TGTGCCAGTAGGGACAGGGAGTCCGGGGAGCTGTTTTTT.

The CDR3 region has the DNA TGCAGCGTTTCAACGAACCAGCTGGACAGTGGGAGAGGCTACACCTTC. This gives the protein CSVSTNQLDSGRGYTF. This chain connects TRBV29-1 to TRBJ1-2, with D possibly matching TRBD1 (6 bases). Germline V CDR1 and CDR2: SQVTM, ANQGSEA. CDR3 length: 16 amino acids. V lost 5 bases, J lost 8 bases, and 27 bases lay in between. The whole variable domain, remainder taken from reference TRBV29-1 and TRBJ1-2, is SAVISQKPSRDICQRGTSLTIQCQVDSQVTMMFWYRQQPGQSLTLIATANQGSEATYESGFVIDKFPISRPNLTFSTLTVSNMSPEDSSIYLCSVSTNQLDSGRGYTFGSGTRLTVV.

The gene calls are TRBV6-5 and TRBJ2-2; the match to TRBD1 covers 8 bases. J lost 2 bases, V lost 10 bases, and 6 bases had no gene match. The germline gives CDR1 MNHEY, CDR2 SVGAGI. The CDR3 is 14 residues long. This CDR3 is CAIAGGPNTGELFF. In DNA form, the CDR3 reads TGTGCCATCGCAGGGGGCCCTAACACCGGGGAGCTGTTTTTT.

The chain carries TRBV10-3 and TRBJ2-3; 9 bases map to TRBD1. Germline-derived CDR1 and CDR2 are ENHRY and SYGVKD. The CDR3 extends over 18 amino acids. Unmatched junction bases numbered 13, after V lost 3 bases and J lost 3 bases. The CDR3 region has the DNA TGTGCCATCAGTGACATAGGGACAGGGATATTTGGGACAGATACGCAGTATTTT. It encodes CAISDIGTGIFGTDTQYF.

The count of this clone is one. V and J are TRBV6-5 and TRBJ1-2; 9 nucleotides match TRBD1. The V and J ends lost 5 bases and 4 bases, in that order; junction bases with no gene match: 5. CDR1 and CDR2 from the germline V gene are MNHEY and SVGAGI. The CDR3 spans 14 residues. The chain's CDR3 is CASSRRQGGYGYTF. In DNA form, the CDR3 reads TGTGCCAGCAGTAGGCGACAGGGGGGCTATGGCTACACCTTC.

J is TRBJ2-2 and V is TRBV3-1 (or the pseudogene TRBV3-2); 8 nucleotides align to TRBD2. Germline loops: CDR1 LGHDT, CDR2 YNNKEL (reference sequence). V trimming: 0 bases; J trimming: 4 bases; junction bases outside the gene matches: 7. The CDR3 loop spans 17 amino acids. The CDR3 nucleotides are TGTGCCAGCAGCCAAGATACCGGGGGGGCTACCACCGGGGAGCTGTTTTTT. Translated, it gives CASSQDTGGATTGELFF.

V and J are TRBV19 and TRBJ1-3; D is unresolved. The V end was cut by 0 bases, the J end by 2 bases, with 11 bases between. Looked up from germline, CDR1 is LNHDA and CDR2 is SQIVND (reference sequence). This CDR3 comprises 16 residues. CDR3 protein: CASSIDREVPGNTIYF. In nucleotides, the CDR3 is TGTGCCAGTAGTATAGATCGGGAGGTCCCTGGAAACACCATATATTTT.

This clone was seen only once. The chain is built from TRBV18 and TRBJ2-5, with 9 bases lining up with TRBD1. This CDR3 comprises 16 residues. The J segment lost 5 bases and the V segment lost 2 bases, leaving 9 bases of the junction unmatched. Germline V gene data show CDR1 as KGHSH and CDR2 as LQKENI. CDR3 nucleotide sequence: TGTGCCAGCTCACCAAGTCCGACAGGGGGAAAGGAGACCCAGTACTTC. Translating gives CASSPSPTGGKETQYF.

This CDR3 reads CASSQGALAGGVDTQYF. The CDR3 nucleotides read TGCGCCAGCAGCCAAGGGGCTCTAGCGGGGGGCGTAGATACGCAGTATTTT. V is TRBV4-1 and J is TRBJ2-3; 11 positions match TRBD2. Germline lookup yields CDR1 MGHRA and CDR2 YSYEKL. CDR3 length equals 17 residues. Trimming took 1 base from V and 5 from J; bases not matched to a gene: 8.

The chain carries TRBV2 and TRBJ2-2; D remains ambiguous. Germline CDR1 SNHLY, CDR2 FYNNEI. The V gene lost 7 bases and the J gene lost 2 bases, with 11 bases spanning the gap. The CDR3 is made up of 14 amino acids. DNA of the CDR3: TGTGCCAGCAAATGGGCAGATAACACCGGGGAGCTGTTTTTT. This encodes CASKWADNTGELFF.

The rearrangement uses TRBV5-1 and TRBJ1-3; TRBD1 matches 9 bases. The CDR3 contains 16 residues. Per the germline V gene, CDR1 is SGHRS and CDR2 is YFSETQ. The V segment lost 0 bases and the J segment 4 bases; nucleotides outside the gene matches: 5. CDR3 residues: CASSLETGGQGNTIYF. CDR3 DNA: TGCGCCAGCAGCTTGGAGACAGGGGGACAAGGAAACACCATATATTTT.

V is TRBV5-1 and J is TRBJ1-2, with TRBD1 matching 7 bases. V gave up 0 bases and J gave up 8 bases; unmatched junction bases: 7. This CDR3 spans 14 amino acids. Germline V lookup: CDR1 SGHRS, CDR2 YFSETQ. Here the CDR3 DNA reads TGCGCCAGCAGCTTGGGGGCAGGGGGAAACGGCTACACCTTC. Translated, it gives CASSLGAGGNGYTF.

The genes are TRBV18 and TRBJ1-5, with D perhaps matching TRBD1 (5 bases). V lost 6 bases to trimming and J lost 5 bases, with 14 bases between them. Germline V lookup: CDR1 KGHSH, CDR2 LQKENI. The CDR3 is made up of 14 amino acids. The CDR3 region is CASSPNQGDQPQHF. The CDR3, as DNA: TGTGCCAGCTCCCCAAATCAGGGCGATCAGCCCCAGCATTTT.

This clone was seen once. The chain recombines TRBV7-2 with TRBJ2-3, with 12 bases identical to TRBD2. V shed 0 bases, J shed 0 bases, and the junction held 7 bases outside the gene matches. This CDR3 region has 19 residues. CDR1 is SGHTA and CDR2 is FQGNSA in the germline V gene. CDR3 sequence: CASSLALLAGGPSTDTQYF. In DNA, the CDR3 is TGTGCCAGCAGCTTAGCGCTCCTAGCGGGGGGGCCTAGCACAGATACGCAGTATTTT.

This clone has only one observation. The rearrangement links TRBV5-1 to TRBJ1-2; 7 positions match TRBD1. Losses at the gene ends were 3 bases for V and 1 base for J; bases not matched to a gene: 3. This CDR3 spans 14 amino acids. In germline, CDR1 is SGHRS, CDR2 YFSETQ. CDR3 in amino acids: CASSSGQHNYGYTF. DNA for the CDR3: TGCGCCAGCAGCTCGGGACAGCATAACTATGGCTACACCTTC.

This chain links TRBV3-1 (or the pseudogene TRBV3-2) with TRBJ2-3, with a weak D call TRBD1 (6 bases). The CDR3 consists of 18 residues. The germline V and J ends were trimmed by 1 base and 1 base, with 18 bases remaining between them. CDR1 LGHDT and CDR2 YNNKEL come from the germline V gene (reference sequence). In DNA, the CDR3 is TGTGCCAGCAGCCAAGCGCGGCTAGGCAGGGGAGGCACAGATACGCAGTATTTT. It codes for CASSQARLGRGGTDTQYF.

The chain joins TRBV19 to TRBJ1-5; tentative D call: TRBD1 (6 bases). Germline V CDR1 and CDR2: LNHDA, SQIVND (reference sequence). This CDR3 region has 11 residues. With 5 bases removed from V and 16 bases from J, the gap between germline ends came to 15 bases. CDR3 DNA sequence: TGTGCCAGTAGTGCCGACAGGCTGCCCCATTTT. Its protein product is CASSADRLPHF.

V is TRBV2 and J is TRBJ1-4, with a tentative D call TRBD1 (5 bases). Germline CDR1 and CDR2: SNHLY and FYNNEI. Trimming shortened V by 1 base and J by 7 bases, and 10 bases separated the two germline ends. This CDR3 comprises 14 residues. The chain's CDR3 is CASSEGGTVEKLFF. The DNA for the CDR3 is TGTGCCAGCAGTGAAGGGGGGACTGTTGAAAAACTGTTTTTT.

This clone has only a few counts. V usage is TRBV19 and J usage is TRBJ1-2; no clear D gene. The ends were cut back, 4 bases at V and 0 bases at J, with 6 bases in the middle. CDR3 size: 13 residues. The germline V gene has CDR1 LNHDA and CDR2 SQIVND (reference sequence). The CDR3 bases are TGTGCCAGTAGTAATATAGCTAACTATGGCTACACCTTC. Translating it yields CASSNIANYGYTF.

This chain joins TRBV5-1 and TRBJ2-1; 13 positions match TRBD2. The germline V gene has CDR1 SGHRS and CDR2 YFSETQ. With V trimmed by 2 bases and J by 7 bases, 6 bases remained unmatched. This CDR3 region has 16 residues. As DNA, the CDR3 is TGCGCCAGCAGCTTAAGGACTAGCGGGAGAGGGAATGAGCAGTTCTTC. Its translation is CASSLRTSGRGNEQFF.

The rearrangement uses TRBV11-2 and TRBJ2-7; D ambiguous. The ends were cut back, 0 bases at V and 3 bases at J, with 9 bases in the middle. The CDR3 length is 14 residues. The germline gives CDR1 SGHAT, CDR2 FQNNGV. The CDR3: CASSLDFSSYEQYV. Written as DNA, the CDR3 is TGTGCCAGCAGCTTAGATTTCTCCAGCTACGAGCAGTACGTC.